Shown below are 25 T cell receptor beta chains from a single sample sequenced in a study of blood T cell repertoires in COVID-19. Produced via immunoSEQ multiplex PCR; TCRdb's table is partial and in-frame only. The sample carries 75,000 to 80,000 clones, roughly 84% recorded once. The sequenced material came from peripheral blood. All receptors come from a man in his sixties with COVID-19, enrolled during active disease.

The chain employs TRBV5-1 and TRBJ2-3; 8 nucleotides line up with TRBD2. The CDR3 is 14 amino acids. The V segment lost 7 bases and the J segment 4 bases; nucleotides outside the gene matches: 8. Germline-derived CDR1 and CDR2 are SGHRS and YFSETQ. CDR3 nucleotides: TGCGCCAGCCAATGGGGGACTAGTCCAGATACGCAGTATTTT. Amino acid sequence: CASQWGTSPDTQYF.

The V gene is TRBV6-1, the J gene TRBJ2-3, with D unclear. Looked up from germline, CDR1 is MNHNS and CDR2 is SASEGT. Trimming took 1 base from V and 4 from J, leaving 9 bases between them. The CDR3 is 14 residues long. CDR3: CASSEGAGSDTQYF. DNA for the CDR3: TGTGCCAGCAGTGAAGGTGCAGGATCAGATACGCAGTATTTT.

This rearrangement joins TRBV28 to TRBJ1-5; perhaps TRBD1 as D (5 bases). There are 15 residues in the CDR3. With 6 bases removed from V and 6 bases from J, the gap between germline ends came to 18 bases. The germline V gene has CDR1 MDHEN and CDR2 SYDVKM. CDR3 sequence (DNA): TGTGCCAGCAGCTCCGTCCGGGGGGTCGGTCAGCCCCAGCATTTT. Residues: CASSSVRGVGQPQHF.

This CDR3 reads CASSDNRTGPFSGNTIYF. The CDR3 DNA sequence: TGTGCCAGCAGTGACAATCGGACAGGCCCCTTCTCTGGAAACACCATATATTTT. The chain couples TRBV6-4 to TRBJ1-3, with TRBD1 matching over 7 bases. V lost 2 bases, J lost 0 bases, and 10 bases stayed unmatched. Germline CDR1 reads MRHNA; CDR2 reads SNTAGT. There are 18 residues in the CDR3.

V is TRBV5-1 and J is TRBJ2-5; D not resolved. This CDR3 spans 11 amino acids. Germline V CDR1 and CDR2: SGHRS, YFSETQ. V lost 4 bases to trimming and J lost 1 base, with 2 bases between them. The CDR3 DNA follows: TGCGCCAGCAGCCTCCAAGAGACCCAGTACTTC. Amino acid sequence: CASSLQETQYF.

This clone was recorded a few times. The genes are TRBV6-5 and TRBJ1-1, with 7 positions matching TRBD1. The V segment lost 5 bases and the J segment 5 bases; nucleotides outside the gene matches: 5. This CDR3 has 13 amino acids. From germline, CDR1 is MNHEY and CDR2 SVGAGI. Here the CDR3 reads CASSRTGWTEAFF. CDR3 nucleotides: TGTGCCAGCAGTAGGACAGGCTGGACTGAAGCTTTCTTT.

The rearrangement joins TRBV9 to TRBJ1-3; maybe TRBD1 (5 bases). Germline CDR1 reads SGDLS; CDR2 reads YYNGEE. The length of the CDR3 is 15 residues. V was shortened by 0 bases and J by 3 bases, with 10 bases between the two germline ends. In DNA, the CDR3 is TGTGCCAGCAGCGTAGGGGGCTTAGGTGGAAACACCATATATTTT. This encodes CASSVGGLGGNTIYF. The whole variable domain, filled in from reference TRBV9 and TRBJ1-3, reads DSGVTQTPKHLITATGQRVTLRCSPRSGDLSVYWYQQSLDQGLQFLIQYYNGEERAKGNILERFSAQQFPDLHSELNLSSLELGDSALYFCASSVGGLGGNTIYFGEGSWLTVV.

The CDR3 is CASSPMAGGRTYEQYF. The CDR3 DNA sequence: TGTGCCAGCAGTCCCATGGCAGGGGGCAGGACCTACGAGCAGTACTTC. The rearrangement links TRBV28 to TRBJ2-7; the match to TRBD1 covers 8 bases. This CDR3 contains 16 residues. Trimming removed 5 bases from V and 2 bases from J; junction bases left unmatched: 11. The V gene's germline CDR1 is MDHEN and CDR2 SYDVKM.

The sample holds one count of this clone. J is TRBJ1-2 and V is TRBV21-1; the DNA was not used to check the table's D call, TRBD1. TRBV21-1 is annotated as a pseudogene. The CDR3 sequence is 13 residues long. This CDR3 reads CASSKGQGSGYTF. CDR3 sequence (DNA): TGTGCCAGCAGCAAAGGACAGGGCTCTGGCTACACCTTC.

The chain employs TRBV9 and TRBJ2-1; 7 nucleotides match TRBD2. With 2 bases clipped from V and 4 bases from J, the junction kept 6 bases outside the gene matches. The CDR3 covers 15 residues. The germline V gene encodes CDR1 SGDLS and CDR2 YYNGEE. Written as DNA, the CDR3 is TGTGCCAGCAGCGTTTCGGCGGGGGATTACAATGAGCAGTTCTTC. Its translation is CASSVSAGDYNEQFF.

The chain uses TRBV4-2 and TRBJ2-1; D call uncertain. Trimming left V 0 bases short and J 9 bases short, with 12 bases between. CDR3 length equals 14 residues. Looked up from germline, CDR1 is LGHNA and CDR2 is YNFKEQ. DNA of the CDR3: TGTGCCAGCAGCCAAGATCAAGATAGTCGTGAGCAGTTCTTC. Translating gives CASSQDQDSREQFF.

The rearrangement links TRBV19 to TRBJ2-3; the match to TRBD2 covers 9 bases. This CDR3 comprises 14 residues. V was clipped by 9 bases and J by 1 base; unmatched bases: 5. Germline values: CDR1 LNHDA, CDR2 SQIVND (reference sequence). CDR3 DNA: TGTGCCAGCAAACTAGCGGGTGGCACAGATACGCAGTATTTT. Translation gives CASKLAGGTDTQYF.

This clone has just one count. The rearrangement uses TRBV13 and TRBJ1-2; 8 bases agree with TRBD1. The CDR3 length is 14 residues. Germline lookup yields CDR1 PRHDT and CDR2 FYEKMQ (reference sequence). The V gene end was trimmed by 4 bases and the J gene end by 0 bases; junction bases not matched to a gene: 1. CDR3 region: CASSSDRANYGYTF. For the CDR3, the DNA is TGTGCCAGCAGCTCGGACAGGGCTAACTATGGCTACACCTTC.

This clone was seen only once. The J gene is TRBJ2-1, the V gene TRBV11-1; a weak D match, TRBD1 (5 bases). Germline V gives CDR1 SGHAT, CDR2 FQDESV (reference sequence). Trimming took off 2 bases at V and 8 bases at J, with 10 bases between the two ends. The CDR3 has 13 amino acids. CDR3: CASSLTGGDEQFF. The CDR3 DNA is TGTGCCAGCAGCTTAACAGGCGGCGATGAGCAGTTCTTC.

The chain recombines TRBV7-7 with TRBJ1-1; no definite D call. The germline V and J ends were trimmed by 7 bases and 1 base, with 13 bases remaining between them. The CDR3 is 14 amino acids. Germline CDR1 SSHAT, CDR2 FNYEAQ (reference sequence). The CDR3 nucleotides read TGTGCCAGCACCCCCCTAGCCGGGAACACTGAAGCTTTCTTT. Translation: CASTPLAGNTEAFF.

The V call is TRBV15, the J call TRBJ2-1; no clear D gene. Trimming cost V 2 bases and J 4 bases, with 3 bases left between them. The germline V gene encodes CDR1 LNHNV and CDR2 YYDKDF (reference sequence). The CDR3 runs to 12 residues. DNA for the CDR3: TGTGCCACCAGCAGACAGTACAATGAGCAGTTCTTC. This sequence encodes CATSRQYNEQFF.

CDR3 amino acids: CATSPRDSYGYTF. In DNA, the CDR3 is TGTGCCACCAGCCCTAGGGACAGCTATGGCTACACCTTC. This rearrangement joins TRBV15 to TRBJ1-2, with 7 bases aligning to TRBD1. This CDR3 contains 13 residues. Germline CDR1 LNHNV, CDR2 YYDKDF (reference sequence). The V and J ends lost 5 bases and 4 bases, in that order; junction bases with no gene match: 4. The entire variable domain, with the rest obtained from reference TRBV15 and TRBJ1-2, is as follows: DAMVIQNPRYQVTQFGKPVTLSCSQTLNHNVMYWYQQKSSQAPKLLFHYYDKDFNNEADTPDNFQSRRPNTSFCFLDIRSPGLGDTAMYLCATSPRDSYGYTFGSGTRLTVV.

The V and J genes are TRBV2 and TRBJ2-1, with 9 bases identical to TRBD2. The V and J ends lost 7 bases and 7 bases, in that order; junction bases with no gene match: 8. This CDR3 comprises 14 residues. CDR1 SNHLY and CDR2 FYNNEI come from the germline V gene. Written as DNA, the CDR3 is TGTGCCAGCATCGGAGGGCTAGCGGGAAATGAGCAGTTCTTC. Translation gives CASIGGLAGNEQFF.

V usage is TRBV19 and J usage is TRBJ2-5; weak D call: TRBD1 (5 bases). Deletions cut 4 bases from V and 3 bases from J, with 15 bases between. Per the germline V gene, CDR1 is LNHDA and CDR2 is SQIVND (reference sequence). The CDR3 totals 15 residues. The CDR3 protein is CASSKGQGTKETQYF. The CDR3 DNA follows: TGTGCCAGTAGTAAAGGGCAGGGAACCAAAGAGACCCAGTACTTC.

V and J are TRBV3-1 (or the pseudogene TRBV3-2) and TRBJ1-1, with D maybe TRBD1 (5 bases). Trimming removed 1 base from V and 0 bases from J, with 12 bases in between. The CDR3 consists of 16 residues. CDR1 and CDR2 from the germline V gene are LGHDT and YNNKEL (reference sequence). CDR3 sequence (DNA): TGTGCCAGCAGCCAAGGATCAACGGGGGTGAACACTGAAGCTTTCTTT. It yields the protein CASSQGSTGVNTEAFF.

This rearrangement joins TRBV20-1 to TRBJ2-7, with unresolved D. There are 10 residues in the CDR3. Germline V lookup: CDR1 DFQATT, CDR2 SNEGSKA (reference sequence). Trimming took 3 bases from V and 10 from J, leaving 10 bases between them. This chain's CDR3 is CSASDQSQYF. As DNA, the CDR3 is TGCAGTGCTAGTGATCAGTCTCAGTACTTC.

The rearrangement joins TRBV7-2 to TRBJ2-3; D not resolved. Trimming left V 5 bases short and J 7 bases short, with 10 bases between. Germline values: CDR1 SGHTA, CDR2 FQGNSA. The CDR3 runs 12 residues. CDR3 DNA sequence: TGTGCCAGCAGCCCAGAACAATATACGCAGTATTTT. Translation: CASSPEQYTQYF.

This CDR3 is CASSQVFVRDRQGRGELFF. CDR3 bases: TGTGCCAGCAGCCAAGTTTTTGTCCGGGACAGACAGGGCCGTGGGGAGCTGTTTTTT. The rearrangement uses TRBV14 and TRBJ2-2; 7 nucleotides match TRBD1. J gave up 8 bases and V 1 base, and 19 bases lay outside the gene matches. This CDR3 comprises 19 residues. From germline, CDR1 is SGHDN and CDR2 FVKESK.

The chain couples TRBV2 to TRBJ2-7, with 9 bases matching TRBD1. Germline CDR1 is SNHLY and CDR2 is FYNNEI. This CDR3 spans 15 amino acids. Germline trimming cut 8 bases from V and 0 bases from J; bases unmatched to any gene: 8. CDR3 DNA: TGTGCCAGCGGAGAGGACAGGGGCCTCTCCTACGAGCAGTACTTC. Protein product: CASGEDRGLSYEQYF.

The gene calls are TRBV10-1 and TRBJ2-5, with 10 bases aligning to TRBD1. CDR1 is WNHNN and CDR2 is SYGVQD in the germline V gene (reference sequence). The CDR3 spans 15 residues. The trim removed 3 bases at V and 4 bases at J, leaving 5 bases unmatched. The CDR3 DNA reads TGCGCCAGCAGTGAAGGGGGACAGGGGATAGAGACCCAGTACTTC. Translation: CASSEGGQGIETQYF.